This record covers a single T cell receptor beta chain. No antigen is known for it. This may be a read error, as it is one base from a much larger clone. CDR1 is SGHRS, CDR2 YFSETQ, per germline. After removal of 4 bases from V and 4 bases from J, the junction contained 5 bases not matched to a gene. The CDR3 totals 14 residues. Template switching with 5'RACE generated the TCR cDNA and added a universal primer site and UMIs. TCRdb reprocessed the 5' RACE reads with MiXCR, giving one entry per CDR3 protein. The table records around 530,000 distinct CDR3 sequences, about 17% of them present only once. The source of the sample is a study of T cells after yellow fever vaccination. Overall study results and limits: It was the secondary response that reached its peak faster, day 5 versus 15, but it was weaker. Researchers noted that a small share of clonotypes showed up in both CD4 and CD8 compartments.

This TCR was recovered from a man younger than 35 who received the YFV17D yellow fever vaccine. The J gene is TRBJ1-3, the V gene TRBV5-1, with 7 bases that match TRBD1. Sequenced material: PBMCs, taken more than 4 days after the first yellow fever vaccination. CDR3 in DNA: TGCGCCAGCAGCCCCACAGGGGACGGAAACACCATATATTTT. Translated: CASSPTGDGNTIYF.